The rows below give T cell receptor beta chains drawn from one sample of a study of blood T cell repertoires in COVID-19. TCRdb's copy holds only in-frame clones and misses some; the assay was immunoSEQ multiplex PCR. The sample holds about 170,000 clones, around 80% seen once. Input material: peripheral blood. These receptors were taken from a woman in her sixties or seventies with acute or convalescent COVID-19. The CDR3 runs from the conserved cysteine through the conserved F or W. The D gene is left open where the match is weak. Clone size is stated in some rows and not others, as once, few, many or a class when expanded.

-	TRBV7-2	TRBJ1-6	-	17	TGTGCCAGCAGCTTATACGTCAGGGTCACCTATAATTCACCCCTCCACTTT	CASSLYVRVTYNSPLHF
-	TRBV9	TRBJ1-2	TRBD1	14	TGTGCCAGCAGCTCTATTCAGGGGGCGCTTGGCTACACCTTC	CASSSIQGALGYTF
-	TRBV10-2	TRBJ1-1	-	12	TGCGCCAGCAGCCAGTGGAACACTGAAGCTTTCTTT	CASSQWNTEAFF
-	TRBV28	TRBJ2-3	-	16	TGTGCCAGCAGTTCCACAGGGGGGGAGGGGACAGATACGCAGTATTTT	CASSSTGGEGTDTQYF
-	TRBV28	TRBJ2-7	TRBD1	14	TGTGCCAGCAGTTTCCCGACAGGGGTGGACGAGCAGTACTTC	CASSFPTGVDEQYF
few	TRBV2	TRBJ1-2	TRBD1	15	TGTGCCAGCAGTCCTTTCAGGACAGGGTCGTATGGCTACACCTTC	CASSPFRTGSYGYTF
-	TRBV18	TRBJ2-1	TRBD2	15	TGTGCCAGCTCACTTAGCGGGGGAAAGTACAATGAGCAGTTCTTC	CASSLSGGKYNEQFF
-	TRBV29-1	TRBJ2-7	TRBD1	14	TGCAGCGCTGGTGAGGGGACAGGGGGCGCCGAGCAGTACTTC	CSAGEGTGGAEQYF
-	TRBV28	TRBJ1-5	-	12	TGTGCCAGCACCTCGTTCCGGGACACGGAGCATTTT	CASTSFRDTEHF
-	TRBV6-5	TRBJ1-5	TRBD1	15	TGTGCCAGCAGTTCCCAGGGGGTGCTGAATCAGCCCCAGCATTTT	CASSSQGVLNQPQHF
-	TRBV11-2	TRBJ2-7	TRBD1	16	TGTGCCAGCAGCTCCCCCGATGGGACAGGGATCTACGAGCAGTACTTC	CASSSPDGTGIYEQYF
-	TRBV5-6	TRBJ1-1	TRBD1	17	TGTGCCAGCAGCCCACCCCAGGCCAGGGGGCGAAACACTGAAGCTTTCTTT	CASSPPQARGRNTEAFF
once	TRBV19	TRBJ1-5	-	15	TGTGCCAGTAGCGAATCCCCTTGGGAGGATCAGCCCCAGCATTTT	CASSESPWEDQPQHF
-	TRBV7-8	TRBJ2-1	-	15	TGTGCCAGCAGCTTGCGACAGGTGTCCTACAATGAGCAGTTCTTC	CASSLRQVSYNEQFF
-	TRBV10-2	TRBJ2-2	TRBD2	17	TGCGCCAGCAGTCGGCTAGCGGGAGTTTCGAACACCGGGGAGCTGTTTTTT	CASSRLAGVSNTGELFF
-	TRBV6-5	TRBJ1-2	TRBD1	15	TGTGCCAGCAGTTACATGGGACAGGGGGCCTCTGGCTACACCTTC	CASSYMGQGASGYTF
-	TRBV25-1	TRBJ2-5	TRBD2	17	TGTGCCAGCAGGGGACTAGCGGGAGCGTGGGGGCAAGAGACCCAGTACTTC	CASRGLAGAWGQETQYF
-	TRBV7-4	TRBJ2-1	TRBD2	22	TGTGCCAGCAGCTTACTTATTTTCCCTCTACCTAGCGGGAGACGGACCTACAATGAGCAGTTCTTC	CASSLLIFPLPSGRRTYNEQFF
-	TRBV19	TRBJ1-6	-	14	TGTGCCAGCGGGGGGGCTGCCTATAATTCACCCCTCCACTTT	CASGGAAYNSPLHF
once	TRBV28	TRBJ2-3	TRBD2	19	TGTGCCAGCAGTTTAAGGACTAGCGGGCGGATGAAGAGGGGAGATACGCAGTATTTT	CASSLRTSGRMKRGDTQYF
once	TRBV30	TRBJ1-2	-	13	TGTGCCTGGAGTGCGGTGGAGGACTATGGCTACACCTTC	CAWSAVEDYGYTF
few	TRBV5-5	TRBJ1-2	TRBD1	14	TGTGCCAGCAGCTCACAGGGGGGGAACTATGGCTACACCTTC	CASSSQGGNYGYTF
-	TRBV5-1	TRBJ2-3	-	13	TGCGCCAGCAGCTTGGGAAGAGTTGATACGCAGTATTTT	CASSLGRVDTQYF
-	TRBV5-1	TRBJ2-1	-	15	TGCGCCAGCAAGCCGGGAGAGGGCTCCTACAATGAGCAGTTCTTC	CASKPGEGSYNEQFF
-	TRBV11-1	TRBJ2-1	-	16	TGTGCCAGCAGCTTACTCGGGGGAGTCGTCTACAATGAGCAGTTCTTC	CASSLLGGVVYNEQFF
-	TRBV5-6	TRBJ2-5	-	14	TGTGCCAGTCACTTACGGGTGCTCCAAGAGACCCAGTACTTC	CASHLRVLQETQYF
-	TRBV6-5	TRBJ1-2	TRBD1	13	TGTGCCAGCAGTCGCGACAGGGGGGGTGGCTACACCTTC	CASSRDRGGGYTF
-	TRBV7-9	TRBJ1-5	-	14	TGTGCCAGCAGTTTACCAGGGGCACGACAGCCCCAGCATTTT	CASSLPGARQPQHF
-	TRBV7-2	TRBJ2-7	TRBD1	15	TGTGCCAGCAGCCCCCGCGGACAGGGCTCCTACGAGCAGTACTTC	CASSPRGQGSYEQYF
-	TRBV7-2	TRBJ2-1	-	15	TGTGCCAGCAGCGACTTAAGGGGGTTGTTCAATGAGCAGTTCTTC	CASSDLRGLFNEQFF
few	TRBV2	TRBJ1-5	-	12	TGTGCCAGCAGTGACAGTAATCAGCCCCAGCATTTT	CASSDSNQPQHF
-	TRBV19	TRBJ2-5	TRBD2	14	TGTGCCAGTAGTGTAGCGGGGGATCAAGAGACCCAGTACTTC	CASSVAGDQETQYF
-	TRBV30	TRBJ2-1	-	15	TGTGCCTGGAGTAGTCTTCGTAACAACTACAATGAGCAGTTCTTC	CAWSSLRNNYNEQFF
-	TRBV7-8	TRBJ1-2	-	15	TGTGCCAGCACCCAAAACGCAGGCTATAACTATGGCTACACCTTC	CASTQNAGYNYGYTF
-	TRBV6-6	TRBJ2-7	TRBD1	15	TGTGCCAGCAGTTTTTCCTCCGGACAGGGTTACGAGCAGTACTTC	CASSFSSGQGYEQYF
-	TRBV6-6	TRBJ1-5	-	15	TGTGCCAGCAGGGGGCAGGGTGTCAGCAATCAGCCCCAGCATTTT	CASRGQGVSNQPQHF
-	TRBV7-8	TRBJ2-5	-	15	TGTGCCAGCAGCTTAGTACTAGGGGGGGAAGAGACCCAGTACTTC	CASSLVLGGEETQYF
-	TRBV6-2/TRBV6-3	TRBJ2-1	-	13	TGTGCCAGCAGTCAGACAGGGAGGTTTGAGCAGTTCTTC	CASSQTGRFEQFF
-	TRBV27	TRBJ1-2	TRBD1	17	TGTGCCAGCAGTTTAATGGGACGGGGACAGGGGGGCTATGGCTACACCTTC	CASSLMGRGQGGYGYTF
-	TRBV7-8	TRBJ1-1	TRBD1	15	TGTGCCAGCAGCTTATATACAGGGGGGAACACTGAAGCTTTCTTT	CASSLYTGGNTEAFF
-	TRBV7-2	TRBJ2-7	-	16	TGTGCCAGCAGCTCAAAAGGGGGAGTGAGCTCCTACGAGCAGTACTTC	CASSSKGGVSSYEQYF
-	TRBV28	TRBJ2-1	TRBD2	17	TGTGCCGGCTCGACTAGCGGGGGGGCCTATTCCTACAATGAGCAGTTCTTC	CAGSTSGGAYSYNEQFF
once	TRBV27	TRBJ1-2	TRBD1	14	TGTGCCAGCAGTTCGGGGACAGGGAACTATGGCTACACCTTC	CASSSGTGNYGYTF
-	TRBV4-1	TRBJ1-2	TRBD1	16	TGCGCCAGCAGCCCTCGAAGGGGGACAGGATCCTATGGCTACACCTTC	CASSPRRGTGSYGYTF
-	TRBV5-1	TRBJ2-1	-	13	TGCGCCAGCAGCTCCCCTAGTAGACATGAGCAGTTCTTC	CASSSPSRHEQFF
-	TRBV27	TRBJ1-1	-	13	TGTGCCAGCAGCCCCCGAGATAACACTGAAGCTTTCTTT	CASSPRDNTEAFF